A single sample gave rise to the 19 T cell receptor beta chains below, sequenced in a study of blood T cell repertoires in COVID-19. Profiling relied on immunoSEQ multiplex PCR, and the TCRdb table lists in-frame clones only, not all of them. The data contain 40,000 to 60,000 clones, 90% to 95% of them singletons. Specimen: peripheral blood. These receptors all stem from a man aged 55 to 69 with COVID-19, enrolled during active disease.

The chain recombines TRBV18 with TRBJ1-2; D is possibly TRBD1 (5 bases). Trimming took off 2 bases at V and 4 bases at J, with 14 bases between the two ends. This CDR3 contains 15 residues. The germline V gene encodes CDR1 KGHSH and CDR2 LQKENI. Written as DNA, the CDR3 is TGTGCCAGCTCACCATTGCCACAGGCGGTCTATGGCTACACCTTC. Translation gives CASSPLPQAVYGYTF.

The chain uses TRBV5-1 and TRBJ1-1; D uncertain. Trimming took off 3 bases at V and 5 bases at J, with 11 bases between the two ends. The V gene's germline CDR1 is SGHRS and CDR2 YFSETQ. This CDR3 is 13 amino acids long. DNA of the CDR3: TGCGCCAGCAGCTGGAACCGAGGGACTGAAGCTTTCTTT. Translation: CASSWNRGTEAFF.

This CDR3 reads CASSYSGRNQPQHF. The CDR3 coding sequence is TGTGCCAGCAGTTACTCGGGCCGGAATCAGCCCCAGCATTTT. The chain is built from TRBV6-2 or TRBV6-3 and TRBJ1-5, with D uncertain. Trimming removed 0 bases from V and 4 bases from J, with 7 bases in between. Germline CDR1 MNHEY, CDR2 SVGEGT. The CDR3 loop spans 14 amino acids.

Here the CDR3 reads CASSFVSHEQFF. CDR3 nucleotides: TGTGCCAGCAGCTTTGTATCCCATGAGCAGTTCTTC. The J gene is TRBJ2-1, the V gene TRBV7-2; D unresolved. The length of the CDR3 is 12 residues. Trimming removed 3 bases from V and 8 bases from J, with 8 bases in between. CDR1 and CDR2 (germline): SGHTA, FQGNSA.

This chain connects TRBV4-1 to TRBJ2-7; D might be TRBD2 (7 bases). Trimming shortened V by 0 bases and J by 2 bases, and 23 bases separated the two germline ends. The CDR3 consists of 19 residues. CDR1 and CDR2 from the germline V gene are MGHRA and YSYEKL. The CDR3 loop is CASSQDWRRGASTTYEQYF. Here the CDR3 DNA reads TGCGCCAGCAGCCAAGACTGGCGTCGGGGGGCTTCGACCACCTACGAGCAGTACTTC.

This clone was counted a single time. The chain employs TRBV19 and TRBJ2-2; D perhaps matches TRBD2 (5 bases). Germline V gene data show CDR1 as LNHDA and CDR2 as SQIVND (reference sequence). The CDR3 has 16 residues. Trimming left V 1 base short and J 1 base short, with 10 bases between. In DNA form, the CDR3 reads TGTGCCAGTAGTATAGCCCCACGGGAGAACACCGGGGAGCTGTTTTTT. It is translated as CASSIAPRENTGELFF. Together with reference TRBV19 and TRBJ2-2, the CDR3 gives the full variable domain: DGGITQSPKYLFRKEGQNVTLSCEQNLNHDAMYWYRQDPGQGLRLIYYSQIVNDFQKGDIAEGYSVSREKKESFPLTVTSAQKNPTAFYLCASSIAPRENTGELFFGEGSRLTVL.

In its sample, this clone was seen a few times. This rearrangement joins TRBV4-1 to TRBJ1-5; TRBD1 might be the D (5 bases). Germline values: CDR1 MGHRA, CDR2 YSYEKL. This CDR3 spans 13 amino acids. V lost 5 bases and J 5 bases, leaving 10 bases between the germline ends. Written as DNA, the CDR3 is TGCGCCAGCAGCTGGGGGGTTGATCAGCCCCAGCATTTT. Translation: CASSWGVDQPQHF.

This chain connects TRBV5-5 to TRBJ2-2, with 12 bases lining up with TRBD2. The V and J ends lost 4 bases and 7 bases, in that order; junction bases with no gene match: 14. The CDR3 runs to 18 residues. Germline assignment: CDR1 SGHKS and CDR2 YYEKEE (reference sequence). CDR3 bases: TGTGCCAGCAGCACCGGCGGCCTAGCGGGAGGGCCTGGCGGGGAGCTGTTTTTT. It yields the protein CASSTGGLAGGPGGELFF.

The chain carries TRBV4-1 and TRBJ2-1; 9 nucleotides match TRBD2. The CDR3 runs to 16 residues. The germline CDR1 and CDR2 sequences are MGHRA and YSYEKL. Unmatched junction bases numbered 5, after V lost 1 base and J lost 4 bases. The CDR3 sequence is CASSQGSSGGYNEQFF. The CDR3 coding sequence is TGCGCCAGCAGCCAAGGAAGTAGCGGGGGATACAATGAGCAGTTCTTC.

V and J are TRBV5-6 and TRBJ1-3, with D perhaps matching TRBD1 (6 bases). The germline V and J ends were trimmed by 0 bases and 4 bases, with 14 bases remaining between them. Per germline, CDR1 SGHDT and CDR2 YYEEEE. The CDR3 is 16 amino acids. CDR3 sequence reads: CASSLVRGAKGNTIYF. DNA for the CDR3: TGTGCCAGCAGCTTGGTTCGGGGGGCGAAAGGAAACACCATATATTTT.

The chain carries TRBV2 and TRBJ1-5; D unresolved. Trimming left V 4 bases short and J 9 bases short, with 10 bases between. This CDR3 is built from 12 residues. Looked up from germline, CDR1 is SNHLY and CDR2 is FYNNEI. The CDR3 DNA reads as TGTGCCAGCAGTGTAGCAGGAGCGCCCCAGCATTTT. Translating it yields CASSVAGAPQHF.

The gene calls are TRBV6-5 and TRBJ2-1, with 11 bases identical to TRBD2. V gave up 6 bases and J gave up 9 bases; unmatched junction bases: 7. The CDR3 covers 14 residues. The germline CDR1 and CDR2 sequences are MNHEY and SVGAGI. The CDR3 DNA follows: TGTGCCAGCAGGGTAGCGGGAGGGCCAAGTGAGCAGTTCTTC. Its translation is CASRVAGGPSEQFF.

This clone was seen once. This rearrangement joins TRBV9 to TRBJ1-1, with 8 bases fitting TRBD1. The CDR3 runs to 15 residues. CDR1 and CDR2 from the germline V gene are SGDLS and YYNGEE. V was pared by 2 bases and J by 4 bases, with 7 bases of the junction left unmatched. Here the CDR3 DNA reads TGTGCCAGCAGCGTTCAGGGGGCGGGAAGCACTGAAGCTTTCTTT. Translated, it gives CASSVQGAGSTEAFF.

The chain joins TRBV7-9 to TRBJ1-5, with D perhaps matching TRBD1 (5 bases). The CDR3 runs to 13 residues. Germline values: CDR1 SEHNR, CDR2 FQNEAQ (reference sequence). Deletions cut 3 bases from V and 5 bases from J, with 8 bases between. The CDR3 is CASSFSGYQPQHF. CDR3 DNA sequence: TGTGCCAGCAGCTTTTCAGGGTATCAGCCCCAGCATTTT. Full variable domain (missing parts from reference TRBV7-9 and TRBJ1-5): DTGVSQNPRHKITKRGQNVTFRCDPISEHNRLYWYRQTLGQGPEFLTYFQNEAQLEKSRLLSDRFSAERPKGSFSTLEIQRTEQGDSAMYLCASSFSGYQPQHFGDGTRLSIL.

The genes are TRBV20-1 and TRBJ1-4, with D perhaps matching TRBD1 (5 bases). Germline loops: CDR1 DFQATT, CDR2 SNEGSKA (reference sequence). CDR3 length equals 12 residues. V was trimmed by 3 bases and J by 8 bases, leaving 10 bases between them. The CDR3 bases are TGCAGTGCTAGTCAGGGTATGGAAAAACTGTTTTTT. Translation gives CSASQGMEKLFF.

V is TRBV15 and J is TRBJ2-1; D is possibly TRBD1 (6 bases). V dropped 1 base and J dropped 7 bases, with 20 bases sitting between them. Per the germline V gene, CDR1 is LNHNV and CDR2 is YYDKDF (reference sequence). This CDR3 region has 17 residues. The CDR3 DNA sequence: TGTGCCACCAGCAGAGTTGGGCACAGGGATGTTAATAATGAGCAGTTCTTC. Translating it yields CATSRVGHRDVNNEQFF.

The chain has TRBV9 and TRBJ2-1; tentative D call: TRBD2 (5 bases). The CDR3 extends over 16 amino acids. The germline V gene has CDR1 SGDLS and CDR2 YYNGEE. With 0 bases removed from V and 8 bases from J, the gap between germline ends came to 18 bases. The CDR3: CASSVGVDLGLDEQFF. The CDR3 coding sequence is TGTGCCAGCAGCGTAGGCGTGGACCTCGGACTGGATGAGCAGTTCTTC.

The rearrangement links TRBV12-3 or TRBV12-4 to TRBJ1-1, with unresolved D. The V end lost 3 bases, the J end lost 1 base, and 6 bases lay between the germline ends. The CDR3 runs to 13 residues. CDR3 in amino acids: CASSFEGNTEAFF. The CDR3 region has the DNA TGTGCCAGCAGTTTTGAGGGGAACACTGAAGCTTTCTTT.

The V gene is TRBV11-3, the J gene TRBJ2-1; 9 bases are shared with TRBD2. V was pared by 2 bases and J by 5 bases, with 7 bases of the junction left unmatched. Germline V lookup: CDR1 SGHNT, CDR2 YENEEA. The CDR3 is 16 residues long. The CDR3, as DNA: TGTGCCAGCAGCTTACTGGGGGCTAGCGGGAACAATGAGCAGTTCTTC. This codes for CASSLLGASGNNEQFF.